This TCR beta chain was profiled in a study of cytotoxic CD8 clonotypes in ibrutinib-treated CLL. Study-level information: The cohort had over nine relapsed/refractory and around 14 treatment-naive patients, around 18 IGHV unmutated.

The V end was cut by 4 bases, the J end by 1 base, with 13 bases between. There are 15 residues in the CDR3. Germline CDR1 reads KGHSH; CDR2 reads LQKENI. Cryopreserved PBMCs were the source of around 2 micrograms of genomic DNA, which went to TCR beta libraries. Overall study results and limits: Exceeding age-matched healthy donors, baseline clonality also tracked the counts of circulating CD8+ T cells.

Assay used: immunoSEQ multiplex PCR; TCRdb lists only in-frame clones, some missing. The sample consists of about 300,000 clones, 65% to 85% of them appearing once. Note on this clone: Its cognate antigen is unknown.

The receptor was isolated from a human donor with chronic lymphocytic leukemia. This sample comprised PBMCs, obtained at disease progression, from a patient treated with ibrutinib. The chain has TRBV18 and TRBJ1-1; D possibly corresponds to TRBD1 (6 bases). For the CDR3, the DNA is TGTGCCAGCTCACTTTGGGACAACCCGAACACTGAAGCTTTCTTT. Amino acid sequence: CASSLWDNPNTEAFF.